This T cell receptor beta chain was profiled in a study of CD8 T cells in Susac syndrome. Whole-study context: When blood was collected, patients with Susac syndrome were therapy-naive, were taking corticosteroids, or were receiving intravenous immunoglobulin alone.

Peripheral blood CD8+ and CD4+ T cells were profiled by TCR beta sequencing. The study's findings and limits: The CD4+ T cell repertoires in Susac syndrome did not show any clonal expansion.

It was with random hexamers that about 0.45 to 1 ug RNA was reverse transcribed. It was immunoSEQ multiplex PCR that amplified TCR beta CDR3 across 54 Vbeta and 13 Jbeta. TCRdb re-analysed the immunoSEQ multiplex PCR reads in MiXCR, keeping a single row per CDR3 protein. The sample has about 180,000 distinct CDR3 sequences; around 94% are singletons. With 8 bases removed from V and 0 bases from J, the gap between germline ends came to 13 bases. This CDR3 is 14 amino acids long. CDR1 and CDR2 (germline): GTSNPN, SVGIG (reference sequence). Turning to this clonotype: Its target is unknown.

The sequence came from a human donor with Susac syndrome. The chain recombines TRBV30 with TRBJ2-2; D may be TRBD1 (6 bases). The sample was CD4+ T cells from PBMCs. The DNA of the CDR3 is TGTGCCGGGGGCCAGGGGCCGAACACCGGGGAGCTGTTTTTT. Residues: CAGGQGPNTGELFF. The full variable domain, with the rest looked up from reference TRBV30 and TRBJ2-2, is SQTIHQWPATLVQPVGSPLSLECTVEGTSNPNLYWYRQAAGRGLQLLFYSVGIGQISSEVPQNLSASRPQDRQFILSSKKLLLSDSGFYLCAGGQGPNTGELFFGEGSRLTVL.